These 9 T cell receptor beta chains originate from one sample sequenced in a study of T cell changes during pregnancy in multiple sclerosis. Assay: immunoSEQ multiplex PCR; the TCRdb copy retains only in-frame clones and omits some. The sample comprises fewer than 60,000 clones, around 90% of which are singletons, and under 1.5% rests with the top ten. The material sequenced was peripheral blood, taken in the second trimester of pregnancy. All receptors derive from a female donor with multiple sclerosis, enrolled in a pregnancy study.

The V and J genes are TRBV6-1 and TRBJ2-1; D uncertain. The length of the CDR3 is 13 residues. Germline CDR1 and CDR2: MNHNS and SASEGT. Trimming cost V 1 base and J 9 bases, with 10 bases left between them. The CDR3 DNA reads TGTGCCAGCAGTGAAGTTCATGTGAGTGAGCAGTTCTTC. It translates to CASSEVHVSEQFF.

The rearrangement joins TRBV5-1 to TRBJ2-2, with TRBD2 identical over 7 bases. V shed 3 bases, J shed 4 bases, and the junction held 6 bases outside the gene matches. The CDR3 consists of 15 residues. CDR1 is SGHRS, CDR2 YFSETQ, per germline. CDR3 in DNA: TGCGCCAGCAGCTCACTCACTAGCGCCACCGGGGAGCTGTTTTTT. As protein: CASSSLTSATGELFF.

The genes are TRBV14 and TRBJ1-2; tentative D call: TRBD1 (6 bases). V gave up 3 bases and J gave up 3 bases, with 8 bases separating them. In germline, CDR1 is SGHDN, CDR2 FVKESK. The CDR3 is made up of 13 amino acids. In DNA form, the CDR3 reads TGTGCCAGCAGCCACAGGGGAGACTATGGCTACACCTTC. Translation gives CASSHRGDYGYTF.

The V gene is TRBV9, the J gene TRBJ1-6; unclear D gene. The CDR3 runs 15 residues. V dropped 0 bases and J dropped 9 bases, with 13 bases sitting between them. The germline gives CDR1 SGDLS, CDR2 YYNGEE. In nucleotides, the CDR3 is TGTGCCAGCAGCGTAGACTCGTCGGGGATTTCACCCCTCCACTTT. Translated: CASSVDSSGISPLHF.

The chain has TRBV7-3 and TRBJ1-2; TRBD1 matches at 9 bases. V was pared by 3 bases and J by 8 bases, with 4 bases of the junction left unmatched. The CDR3 runs 13 residues. The germline V gene has CDR1 SGHTA and CDR2 FQGTGA. The CDR3 nucleotides are TGTGCCAGCAGCTTCACAGGGGGCGAGGGCTACACCTTC. Its translation: CASSFTGGEGYTF. Using reference TRBV7-3 and TRBJ1-2 for the parts outside the CDR3, the full variable domain is GAGVSQTPSNKVTEKGKYVELRCDPISGHTALYWYRQSLGQGPEFLIYFQGTGAADDSGLPNDRFFAVRPEGSVSTLKIQRTERGDSAVYLCASSFTGGEGYTFGSGTRLTVV.

This clone was counted a single time. The rearrangement links TRBV7-9 to TRBJ1-1, with a weak D call TRBD1 (5 bases). Germline loops: CDR1 SEHNR, CDR2 FQNEAQ (reference sequence). Trimming took 1 base from V and 5 from J, leaving 11 bases between them. CDR3 length: 14 amino acids. CDR3 DNA: TGTGCCAGCAGCTTAGGGCAGGGTTGGACTGAAGCTTTCTTT. Its translation is CASSLGQGWTEAFF. The entire variable domain, with the rest obtained from reference TRBV7-9 and TRBJ1-1, is as follows: DTGVSQNPRHKITKRGQNVTFRCDPISEHNRLYWYRQTLGQGPEFLTYFQNEAQLEKSRLLSDRFSAERPKGSFSTLEIQRTEQGDSAMYLCASSLGQGWTEAFFGQGTRLTVV.

There are a few counts of this clone. The chain uses TRBV27 and TRBJ2-7; TRBD2 agrees at 7 bases. Germline assignment: CDR1 MNHEY and CDR2 SMNVEV (reference sequence). J lost 5 bases, V lost 2 bases, and 9 bases had no gene match. The length of the CDR3 is 15 residues. The CDR3 DNA reads TGTGCCAGCAGTTTACGGCGGGGGAGGCTCGACGAGCAGTACTTC. It codes for CASSLRRGRLDEQYF.

The V and J genes are TRBV21-1 and TRBJ1-5. TRBV21-1 corresponds to a pseudogene. CDR3 length equals 15 residues. As DNA, the CDR3 is TGTGCCAGCAGCAAAATACTAGGGTTGAATCAGCCCCAGCATTTT. Translating it yields CASSKILGLNQPQHF.

The V gene is TRBV5-1, the J gene TRBJ2-3; the D gene is possibly TRBD1 (6 bases). The CDR3 extends over 15 amino acids. Germline CDR1 is SGHRS and CDR2 is YFSETQ. V was trimmed by 4 bases and J by 2 bases, leaving 14 bases between them. The CDR3 spells CASSVQGRNTDTQYF. CDR3 bases: TGCGCCAGCAGCGTACAGGGAAGAAACACAGATACGCAGTATTTT.